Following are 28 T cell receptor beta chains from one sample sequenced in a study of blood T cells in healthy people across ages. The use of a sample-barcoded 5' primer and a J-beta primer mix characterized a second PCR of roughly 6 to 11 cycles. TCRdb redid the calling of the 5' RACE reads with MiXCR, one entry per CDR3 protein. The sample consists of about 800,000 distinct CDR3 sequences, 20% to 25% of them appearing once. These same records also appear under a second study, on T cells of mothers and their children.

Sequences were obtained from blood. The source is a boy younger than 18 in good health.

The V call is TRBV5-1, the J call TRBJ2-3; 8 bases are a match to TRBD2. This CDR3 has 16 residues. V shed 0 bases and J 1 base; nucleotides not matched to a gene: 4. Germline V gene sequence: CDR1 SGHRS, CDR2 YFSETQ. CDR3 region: CASSLAAREGTDTQYF. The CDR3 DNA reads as TGCGCCAGCAGCTTGGCCGCGCGGGAGGGCACAGATACGCAGTATTTT.

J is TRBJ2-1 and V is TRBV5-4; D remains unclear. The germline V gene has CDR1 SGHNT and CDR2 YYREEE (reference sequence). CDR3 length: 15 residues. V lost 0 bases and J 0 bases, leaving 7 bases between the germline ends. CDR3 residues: CASSLELTSYNEQFF. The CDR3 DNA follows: TGTGCCAGCAGCTTGGAACTAACCTCCTACAATGAGCAGTTCTTC.

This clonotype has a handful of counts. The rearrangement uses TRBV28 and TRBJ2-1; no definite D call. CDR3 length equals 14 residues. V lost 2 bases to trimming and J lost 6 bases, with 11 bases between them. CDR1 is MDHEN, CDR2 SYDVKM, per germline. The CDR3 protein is CASSLRYKVNEQFF. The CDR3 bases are TGTGCCAGCAGTTTAAGGTACAAGGTCAATGAGCAGTTCTTC. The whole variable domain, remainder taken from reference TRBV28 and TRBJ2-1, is DVKVTQSSRYLVKRTGEKVFLECVQDMDHENMFWYRQDPGLGLRLIYFSYDVKMKEKGDIPEGYSVSREKKERFSLILESASTNQTSMYLCASSLRYKVNEQFFGPGTRLTVL.

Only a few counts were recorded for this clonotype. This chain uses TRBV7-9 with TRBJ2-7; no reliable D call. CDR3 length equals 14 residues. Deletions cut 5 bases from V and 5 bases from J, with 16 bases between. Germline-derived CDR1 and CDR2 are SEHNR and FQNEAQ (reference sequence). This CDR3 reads CASSPRAPLHEQYF. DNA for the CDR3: TGTGCCAGCAGCCCACGGGCCCCTCTGCACGAGCAGTACTTC. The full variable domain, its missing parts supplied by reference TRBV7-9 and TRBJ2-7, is DTGVSQNPRHKITKRGQNVTFRCDPISEHNRLYWYRQTLGQGPEFLTYFQNEAQLEKSRLLSDRFSAERPKGSFSTLEIQRTEQGDSAMYLCASSPRAPLHEQYFGPGTRLTVT.

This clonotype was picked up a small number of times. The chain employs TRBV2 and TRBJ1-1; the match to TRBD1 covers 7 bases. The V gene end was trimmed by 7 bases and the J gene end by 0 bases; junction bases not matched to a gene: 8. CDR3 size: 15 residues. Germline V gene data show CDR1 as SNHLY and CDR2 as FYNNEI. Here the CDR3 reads CASTGDRAMNTEAFF. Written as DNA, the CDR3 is TGTGCCAGCACAGGAGACAGGGCAATGAACACTGAAGCTTTCTTT.

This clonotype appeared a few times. The CDR3, as DNA: TGTGCCAGCAGTTCCCATCACACCTACCCAGTAGAGACCCAGTACTTC. It translates to CASSSHHTYPVETQYF. This chain joins TRBV12-3 or TRBV12-4 and TRBJ2-5; D gene unclear. This CDR3 spans 16 amino acids. Trimming cost V 4 bases and J 4 bases, with 19 bases left between them.

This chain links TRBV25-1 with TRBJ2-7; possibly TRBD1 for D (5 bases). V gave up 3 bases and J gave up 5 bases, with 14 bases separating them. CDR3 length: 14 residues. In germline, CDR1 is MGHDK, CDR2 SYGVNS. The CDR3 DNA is TGTGCCAGCAGTGACAGGGATCCTTTACACGAGCAGTACTTC. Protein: CASSDRDPLHEQYF.

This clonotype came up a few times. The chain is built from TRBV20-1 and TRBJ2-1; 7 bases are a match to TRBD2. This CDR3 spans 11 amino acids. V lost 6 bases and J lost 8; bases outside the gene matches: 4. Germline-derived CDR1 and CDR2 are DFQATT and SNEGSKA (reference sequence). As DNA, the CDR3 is TGCAGTGCCCCGGGGGGATATGAGCAGTTCTTC. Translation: CSAPGGYEQFF.

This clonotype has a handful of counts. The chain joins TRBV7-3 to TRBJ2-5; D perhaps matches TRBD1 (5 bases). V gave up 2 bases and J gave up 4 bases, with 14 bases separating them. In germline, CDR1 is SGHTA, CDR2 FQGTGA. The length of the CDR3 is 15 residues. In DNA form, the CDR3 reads TGTGCCAGCAGCTTATACGGACATCTAGGAGAGACCCAGTACTTC. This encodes CASSLYGHLGETQYF.

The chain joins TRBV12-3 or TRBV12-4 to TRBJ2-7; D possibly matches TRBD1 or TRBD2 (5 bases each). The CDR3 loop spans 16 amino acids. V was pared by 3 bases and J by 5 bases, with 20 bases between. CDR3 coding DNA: TGTGCCAGCAGTTTTTCCCCTGGGGACGCGGAGGACGAGCAGTACTTC. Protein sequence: CASSFSPGDAEDEQYF.

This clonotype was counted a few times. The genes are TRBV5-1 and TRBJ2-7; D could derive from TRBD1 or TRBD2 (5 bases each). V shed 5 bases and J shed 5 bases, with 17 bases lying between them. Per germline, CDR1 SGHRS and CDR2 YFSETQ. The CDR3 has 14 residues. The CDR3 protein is CASSWRTGTHEQYF. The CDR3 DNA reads TGCGCCAGCAGTTGGCGGACTGGGACCCACGAGCAGTACTTC.

The CDR3 sequence is CASRGGSGRADTQYF. The CDR3 coding sequence is TGCGCCAGCAGGGGGGGCAGCGGGAGGGCTGATACGCAGTATTTT. The J gene is TRBJ2-3, the V gene TRBV4-3, with 10 positions matching TRBD2. Losses at the gene ends were 6 bases for V and 6 bases for J; bases not matched to a gene: 9. The CDR3 contains 15 residues. Germline CDR1 and CDR2: LGHNA and YSLEER.

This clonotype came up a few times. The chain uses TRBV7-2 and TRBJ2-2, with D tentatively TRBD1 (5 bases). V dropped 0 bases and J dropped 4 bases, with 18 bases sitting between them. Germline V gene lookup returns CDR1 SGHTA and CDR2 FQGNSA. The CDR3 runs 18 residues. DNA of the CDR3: TGTGCCAGCAGCTTAGCGAGGATCCCAGGGTCGGGCACCGGGGAGCTGTTTTTT. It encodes CASSLARIPGSGTGELFF. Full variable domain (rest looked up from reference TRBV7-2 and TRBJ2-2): GAGVSQSPSNKVTEKGKDVELRCDPISGHTALYWYRQSLGQGLEFLIYFQGNSAPDKSGLPSDRFSAERTGGSVSTLTIQRTQQEDSAVYLCASSLARIPGSGTGELFFGEGSRLTVL.

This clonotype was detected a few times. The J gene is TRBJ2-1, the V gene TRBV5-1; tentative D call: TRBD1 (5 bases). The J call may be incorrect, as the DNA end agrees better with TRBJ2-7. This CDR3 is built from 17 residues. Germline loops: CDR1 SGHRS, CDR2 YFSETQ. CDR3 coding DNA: TGCGCCAGCAGCTTGGAACATCGGACAACAGTAATCTACGAGCAGTACTTC. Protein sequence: CASSLEHRTTVIYEQYF.

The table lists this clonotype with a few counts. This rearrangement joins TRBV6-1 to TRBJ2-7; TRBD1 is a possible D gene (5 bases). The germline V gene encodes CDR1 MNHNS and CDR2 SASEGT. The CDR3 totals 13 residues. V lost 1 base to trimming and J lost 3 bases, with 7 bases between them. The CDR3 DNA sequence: TGTGCCAGCAGTGAAGGACAGTTCTACGAGCAGTACTTC. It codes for CASSEGQFYEQYF.

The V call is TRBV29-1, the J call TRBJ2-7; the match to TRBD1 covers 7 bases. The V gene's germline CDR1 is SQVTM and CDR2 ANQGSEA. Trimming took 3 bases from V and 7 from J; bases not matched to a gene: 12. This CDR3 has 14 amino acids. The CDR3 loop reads CSVDRNDRVGEQYF. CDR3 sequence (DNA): TGCAGCGTTGACCGGAATGACAGGGTCGGGGAGCAGTACTTC.

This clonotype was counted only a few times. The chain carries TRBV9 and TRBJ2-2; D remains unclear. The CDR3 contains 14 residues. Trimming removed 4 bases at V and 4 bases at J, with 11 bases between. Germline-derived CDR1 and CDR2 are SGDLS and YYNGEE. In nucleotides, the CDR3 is TGTGCCAGCAGCAACCCCGGGTTCACCGGGGAGCTGTTTTTT. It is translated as CASSNPGFTGELFF.

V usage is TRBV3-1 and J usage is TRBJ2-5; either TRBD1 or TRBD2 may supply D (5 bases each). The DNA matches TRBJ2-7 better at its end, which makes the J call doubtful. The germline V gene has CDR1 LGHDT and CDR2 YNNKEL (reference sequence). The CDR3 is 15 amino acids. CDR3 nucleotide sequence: TGTGCCAGCAGCCCCTCGGGACGGGGAACCTACGAGCAGTACTTC. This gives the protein CASSPSGRGTYEQYF.

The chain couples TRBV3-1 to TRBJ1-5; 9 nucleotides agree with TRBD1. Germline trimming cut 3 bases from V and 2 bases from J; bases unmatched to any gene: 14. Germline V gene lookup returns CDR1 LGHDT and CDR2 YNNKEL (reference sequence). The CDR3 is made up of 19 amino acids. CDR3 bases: TGTGCCAGCAGCCAGACGCCGGACAGGGGAGACTTTCGCAATCAGCCCCAGCATTTT. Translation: CASSQTPDRGDFRNQPQHF.

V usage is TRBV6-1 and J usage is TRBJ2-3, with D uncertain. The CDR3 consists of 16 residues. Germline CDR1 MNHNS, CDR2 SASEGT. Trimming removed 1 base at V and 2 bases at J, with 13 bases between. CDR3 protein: CASSEGLLGDTDTQYF. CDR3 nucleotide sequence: TGTGCCAGCAGTGAAGGACTCCTTGGAGACACAGATACGCAGTATTTT.

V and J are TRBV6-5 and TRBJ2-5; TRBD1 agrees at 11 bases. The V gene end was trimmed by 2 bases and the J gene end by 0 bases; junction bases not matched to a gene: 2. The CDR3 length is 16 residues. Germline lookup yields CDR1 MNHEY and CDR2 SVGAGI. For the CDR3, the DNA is TGTGCCAGCAGTTACGGGGACAGGGGGTACCAAGAGACCCAGTACTTC. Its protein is CASSYGDRGYQETQYF.

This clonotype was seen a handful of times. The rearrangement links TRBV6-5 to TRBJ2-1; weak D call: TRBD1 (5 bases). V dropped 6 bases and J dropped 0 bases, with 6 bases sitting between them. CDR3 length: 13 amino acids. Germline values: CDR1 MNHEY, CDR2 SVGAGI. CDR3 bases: TGTGCCAGCAGCAGGGCCTCCTACAATGAGCAGTTCTTC. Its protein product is CASSRASYNEQFF.

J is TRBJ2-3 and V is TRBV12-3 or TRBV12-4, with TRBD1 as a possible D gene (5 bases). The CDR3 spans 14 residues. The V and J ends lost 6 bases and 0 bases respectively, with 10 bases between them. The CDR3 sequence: CASRDIASTDTQYF. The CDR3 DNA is TGTGCCAGCAGGGACATCGCAAGCACAGATACGCAGTATTTT.

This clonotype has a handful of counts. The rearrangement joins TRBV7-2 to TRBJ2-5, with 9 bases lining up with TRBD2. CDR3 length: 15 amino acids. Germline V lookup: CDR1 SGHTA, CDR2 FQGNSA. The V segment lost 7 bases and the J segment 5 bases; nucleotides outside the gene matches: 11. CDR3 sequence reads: CASTLGGGAAETQYF. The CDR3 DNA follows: TGTGCCAGCACCCTTGGCGGGGGGGCCGCGGAGACCCAGTACTTC.

CDR3 sequence reads: CASSALRDTEAFF. CDR3 in DNA: TGTGCCAGCAGTGCGTTGAGGGACACTGAAGCTTTCTTT. This sequence joins TRBV6-1 and TRBJ1-1; D unresolved. The CDR3 covers 13 residues. Germline V gene lookup returns CDR1 MNHNS and CDR2 SASEGT. Trimming removed 4 bases at V and 3 bases at J, with 9 bases between.

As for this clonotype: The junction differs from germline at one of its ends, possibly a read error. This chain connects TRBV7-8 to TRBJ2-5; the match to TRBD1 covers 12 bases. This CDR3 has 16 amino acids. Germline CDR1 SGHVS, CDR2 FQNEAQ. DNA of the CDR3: TGTGTCAGCAGCCCCGGGACAGGGGGCTGGCAAGAGACCCAGTACTTC. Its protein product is CVSSPGTGGWQETQYF. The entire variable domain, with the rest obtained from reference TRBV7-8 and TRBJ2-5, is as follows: GAGVSQSPRYKVAKRGQDVALRCDPISGHVSLFWYQQALGQGPEFLTYFQNEAQLDKSGLPSDRFFAERPEGSVSTLKIQRTQQEDSAVYLCVSSPGTGGWQETQYFGPGTRLLVL.

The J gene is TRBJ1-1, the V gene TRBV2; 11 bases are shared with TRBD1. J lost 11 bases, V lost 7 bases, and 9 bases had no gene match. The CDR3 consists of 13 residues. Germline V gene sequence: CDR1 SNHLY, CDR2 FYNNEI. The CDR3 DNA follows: TGTGCCAGCACCGGGACAGGGGGAAGTCGGGCTTTCTTT. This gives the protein CASTGTGGSRAFF.

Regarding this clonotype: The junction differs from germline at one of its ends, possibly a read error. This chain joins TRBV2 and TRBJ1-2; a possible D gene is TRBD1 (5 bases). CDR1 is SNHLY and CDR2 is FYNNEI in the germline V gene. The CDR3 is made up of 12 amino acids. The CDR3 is CASNPRDYGYTF. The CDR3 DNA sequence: TGTGCCAGCAATCCACGGGACTACGGCTACACCTTC.